The 3 T cell receptor beta chains listed next were all sequenced from one sample in a study of blood T cell repertoires in COVID-19. The repertoire was sequenced with immunoSEQ multiplex PCR; TCRdb's copy has only in-frame clones and lacks some. In the table there are more than 150,000 clones, roughly four fifths of which are singletons. Source material: peripheral blood. The source is a human donor in a cohort sampled during active COVID-19.

V usage is TRBV12-3 or TRBV12-4 and J usage is TRBJ2-1, with 8 nucleotides matching TRBD1. The CDR3 runs 11 residues. J gave up 8 bases and V 10 bases, and 4 bases lay outside the gene matches. CDR3 in DNA: TGTGCCACCGGACAGGGTTATGAGCAGTTCTTC. Protein product: CATGQGYEQFF.

Turning to this clone: Different DNA sequences within this sample yield the same CDR3. This chain uses TRBV15 with TRBJ1-5; D might be TRBD1 (5 bases). Deletions cut 0 bases from V and 5 bases from J, with 11 bases between. The CDR3 is 15 amino acids. CDR1 and CDR2 (germline): LNHNV, YYDKDF (reference sequence). The CDR3 sequence: CATSRDGGDYQPQHF. The DNA of the CDR3 is TGTGCCACCAGCAGAGATGGGGGGGATTATCAGCCCCAGCATTTT.

This clone was seen a single time. This chain's CDR3 is CASSQDFLRGGQETQYF. The CDR3 region has the DNA TGTGCCAGCAGCCAAGATTTCTTGCGGGGAGGACAAGAGACCCAGTACTTC. The chain carries TRBV3-1 (or the pseudogene TRBV3-2) and TRBJ2-5; TRBD2 is a possible D gene (6 bases). The germline V and J ends were trimmed by 0 bases and 2 bases, with 16 bases remaining between them. CDR3 length: 17 amino acids. Looked up from germline, CDR1 is LGHDT and CDR2 is YNNKEL (reference sequence).